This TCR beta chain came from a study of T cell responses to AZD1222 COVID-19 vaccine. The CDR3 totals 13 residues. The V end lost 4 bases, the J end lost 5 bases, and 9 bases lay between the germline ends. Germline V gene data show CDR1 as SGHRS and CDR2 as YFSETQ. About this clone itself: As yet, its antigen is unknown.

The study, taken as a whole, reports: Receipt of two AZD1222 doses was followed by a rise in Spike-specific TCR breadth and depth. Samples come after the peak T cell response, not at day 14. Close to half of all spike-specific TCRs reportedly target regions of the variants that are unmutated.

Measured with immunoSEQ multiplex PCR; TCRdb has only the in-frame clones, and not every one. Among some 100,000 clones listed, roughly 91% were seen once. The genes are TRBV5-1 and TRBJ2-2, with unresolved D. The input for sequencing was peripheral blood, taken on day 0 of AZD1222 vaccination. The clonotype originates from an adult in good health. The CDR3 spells CASSTGATGELFF. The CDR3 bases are TGCGCCAGCAGCACGGGTGCTACCGGGGAGCTGTTTTTT.